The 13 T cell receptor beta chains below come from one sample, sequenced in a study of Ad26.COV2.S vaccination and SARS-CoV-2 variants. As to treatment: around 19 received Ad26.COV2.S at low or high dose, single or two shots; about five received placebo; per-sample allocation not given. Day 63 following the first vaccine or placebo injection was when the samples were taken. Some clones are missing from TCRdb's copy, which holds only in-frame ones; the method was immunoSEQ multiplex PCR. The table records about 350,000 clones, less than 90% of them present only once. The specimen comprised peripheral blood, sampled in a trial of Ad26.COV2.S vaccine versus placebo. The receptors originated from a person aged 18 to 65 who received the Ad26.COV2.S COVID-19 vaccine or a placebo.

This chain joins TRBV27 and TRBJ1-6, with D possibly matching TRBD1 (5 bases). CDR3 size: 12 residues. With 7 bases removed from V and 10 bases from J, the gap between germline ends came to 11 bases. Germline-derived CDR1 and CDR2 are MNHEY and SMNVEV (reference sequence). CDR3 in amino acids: CASNGGGSPLHF. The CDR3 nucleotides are TGTGCCAGCAATGGGGGGGGGTCACCCCTCCACTTT.

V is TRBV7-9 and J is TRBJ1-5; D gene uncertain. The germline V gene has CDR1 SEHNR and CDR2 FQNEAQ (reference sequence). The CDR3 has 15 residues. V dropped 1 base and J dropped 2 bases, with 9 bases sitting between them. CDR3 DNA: TGTGCCAGCAGCTTAGGATATGACCGCAATCAGCCCCAGCATTTT. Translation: CASSLGYDRNQPQHF.

CDR3 residues: CASSPSTGGTEAFF. In DNA form, the CDR3 reads TGTGCCAGCAGTCCCTCGACAGGGGGCACTGAAGCTTTCTTT. The chain couples TRBV28 to TRBJ1-1; 9 bases are shared with TRBD1. From germline, CDR1 is MDHEN and CDR2 SYDVKM. The CDR3 is 14 amino acids. The V gene end was trimmed by 5 bases and the J gene end by 4 bases; junction bases not matched to a gene: 5.

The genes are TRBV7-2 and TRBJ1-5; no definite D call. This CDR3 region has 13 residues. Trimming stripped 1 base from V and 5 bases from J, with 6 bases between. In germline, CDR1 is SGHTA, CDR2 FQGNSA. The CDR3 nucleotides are TGTGCCAGCAGCTTAGTTAGAGATCAGCCCCAGCATTTT. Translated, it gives CASSLVRDQPQHF.

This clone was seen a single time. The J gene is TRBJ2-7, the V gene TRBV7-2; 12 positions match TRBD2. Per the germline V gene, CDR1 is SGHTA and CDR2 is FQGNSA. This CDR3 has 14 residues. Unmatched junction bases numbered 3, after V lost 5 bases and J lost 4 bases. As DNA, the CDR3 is TGTGCCAGCAGCCTCGGACTAGCGGGATACGAGCAGTACTTC. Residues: CASSLGLAGYEQYF. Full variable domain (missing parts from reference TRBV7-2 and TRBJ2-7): GAGVSQSPSNKVTEKGKDVELRCDPISGHTALYWYRQSLGQGLEFLIYFQGNSAPDKSGLPSDRFSAERTGGSVSTLTIQRTQQEDSAVYLCASSLGLAGYEQYFGPGTRLTVT.

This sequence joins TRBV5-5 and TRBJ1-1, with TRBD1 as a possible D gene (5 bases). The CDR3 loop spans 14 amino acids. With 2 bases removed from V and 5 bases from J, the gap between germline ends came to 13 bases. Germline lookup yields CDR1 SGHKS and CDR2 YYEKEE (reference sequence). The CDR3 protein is CASSLPGLGTEAFF. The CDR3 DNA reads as TGTGCCAGCAGCTTACCAGGGCTGGGAACTGAAGCTTTCTTT.

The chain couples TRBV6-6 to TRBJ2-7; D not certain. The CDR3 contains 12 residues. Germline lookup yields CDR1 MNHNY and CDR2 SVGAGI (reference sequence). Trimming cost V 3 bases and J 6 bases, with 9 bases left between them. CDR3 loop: CASSYQGIEQYF. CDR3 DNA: TGTGCCAGCAGTTATCAAGGAATCGAGCAGTACTTC.

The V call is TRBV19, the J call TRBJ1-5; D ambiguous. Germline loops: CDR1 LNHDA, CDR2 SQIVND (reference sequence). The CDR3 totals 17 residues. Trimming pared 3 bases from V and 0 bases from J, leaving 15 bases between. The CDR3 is CASSMGFAGPSNQPQHF. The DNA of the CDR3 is TGTGCCAGTAGTATGGGTTTTGCGGGTCCTAGCAATCAGCCCCAGCATTTT.

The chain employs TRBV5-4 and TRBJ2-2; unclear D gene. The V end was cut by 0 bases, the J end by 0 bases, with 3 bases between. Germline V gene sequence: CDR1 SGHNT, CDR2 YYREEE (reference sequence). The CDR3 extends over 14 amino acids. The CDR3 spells CASSLAANTGELFF. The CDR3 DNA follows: TGTGCCAGCAGCTTGGCAGCGAACACCGGGGAGCTGTTTTTT.

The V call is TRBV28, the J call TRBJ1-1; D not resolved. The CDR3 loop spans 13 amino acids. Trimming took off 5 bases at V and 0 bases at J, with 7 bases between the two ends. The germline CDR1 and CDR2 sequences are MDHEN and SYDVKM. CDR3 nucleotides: TGTGCCAGCAGTATATACATGAACACTGAAGCTTTCTTT. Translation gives CASSIYMNTEAFF. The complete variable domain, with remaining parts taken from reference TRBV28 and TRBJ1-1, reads DVKVTQSSRYLVKRTGEKVFLECVQDMDHENMFWYRQDPGLGLRLIYFSYDVKMKEKGDIPEGYSVSREKKERFSLILESASTNQTSMYLCASSIYMNTEAFFGQGTRLTVV.

CDR3 DNA: TGTGCCAGCAGTTTATTGAGGGGACGGAATCAGCCCCAGCATTTT. Its translation: CASSLLRGRNQPQHF. J is TRBJ1-5 and V is TRBV28; D might be TRBD1 (5 bases). The CDR3 sequence is 15 residues long. Germline V gives CDR1 MDHEN, CDR2 SYDVKM. V shed 1 base and J shed 4 bases, with 11 bases lying between them.

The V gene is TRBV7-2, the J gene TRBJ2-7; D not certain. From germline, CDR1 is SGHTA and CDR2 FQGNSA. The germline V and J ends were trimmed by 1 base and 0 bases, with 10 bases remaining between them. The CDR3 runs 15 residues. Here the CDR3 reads CASSLDWTASYEQYF. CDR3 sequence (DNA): TGTGCCAGCAGCTTAGATTGGACGGCCTCCTACGAGCAGTACTTC.

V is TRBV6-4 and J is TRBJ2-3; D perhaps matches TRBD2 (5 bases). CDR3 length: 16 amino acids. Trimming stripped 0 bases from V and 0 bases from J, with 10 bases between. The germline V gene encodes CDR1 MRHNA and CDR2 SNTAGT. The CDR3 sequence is CASSDSSRTSTDTQYF. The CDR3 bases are TGTGCCAGCAGTGACTCGAGTAGGACTAGCACAGATACGCAGTATTTT.